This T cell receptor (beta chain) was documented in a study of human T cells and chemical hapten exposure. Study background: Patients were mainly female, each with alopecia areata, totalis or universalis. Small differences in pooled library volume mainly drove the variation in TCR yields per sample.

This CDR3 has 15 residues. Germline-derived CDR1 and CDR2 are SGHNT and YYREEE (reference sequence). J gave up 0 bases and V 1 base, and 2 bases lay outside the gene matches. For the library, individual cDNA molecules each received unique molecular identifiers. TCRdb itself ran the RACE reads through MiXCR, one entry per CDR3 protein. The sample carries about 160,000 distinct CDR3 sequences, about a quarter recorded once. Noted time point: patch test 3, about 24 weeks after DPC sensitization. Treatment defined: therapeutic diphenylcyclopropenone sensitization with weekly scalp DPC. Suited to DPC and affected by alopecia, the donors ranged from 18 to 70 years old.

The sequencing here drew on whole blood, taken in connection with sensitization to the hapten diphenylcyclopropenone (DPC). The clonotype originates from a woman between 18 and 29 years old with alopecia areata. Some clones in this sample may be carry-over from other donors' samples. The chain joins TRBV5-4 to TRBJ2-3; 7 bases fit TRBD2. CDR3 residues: CASSLKRGSTDTQYF. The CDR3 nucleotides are TGTGCCAGCAGCTTGAAGCGGGGAAGCACAGATACGCAGTATTTT.